The 9 T cell receptor beta chains in this list originate from one sample, sequenced in a study of low-dose radiotherapy and immunotherapy resistance in tumors. cDNA synthesis used a TRAV/TRBV-specific primer set for both chains. With a V-primer adapter and a constant-region primer, TCRs were amplified for around 20 PCR cycles. One entry per CDR3 protein results from TCRdb running MiXCR on the reads. Among about 71,000 distinct CDR3 sequences listed, around 29% were seen once. Time point here: before trial treatment. Sequenced material: PBMCs, taken before treatment. Receptor source: a female donor with ovarian cancer.

This clonotype was seen at least ten times. This chain connects TRBV19 to TRBJ2-1; 7 nucleotides agree with TRBD2. Germline assignment: CDR1 LNHDA and CDR2 SQIVND (reference sequence). The CDR3 totals 13 residues. J gave up 7 bases and V 3 bases, and 3 bases lay outside the gene matches. The CDR3 here is CASSMMGGNEQFF. The CDR3 region has the DNA TGTGCCAGTAGTATGATGGGGGGGAATGAGCAGTTCTTC.

The genes are TRBV28 and TRBJ1-1; D gene ambiguous. This CDR3 has 14 amino acids. The germline gives CDR1 MDHEN, CDR2 SYDVKM. Trimming removed 2 bases from V and 1 base from J, with 8 bases in between. The CDR3 sequence: CASSLGPGNTEAFF. The CDR3 DNA reads TGTGCCAGCAGTTTAGGTCCGGGGAACACTGAAGCTTTCTTT. Complete variable domain (other parts from reference TRBV28 and TRBJ1-1): DVKVTQSSRYLVKRTGEKVFLECVQDMDHENMFWYRQDPGLGLRLIYFSYDVKMKEKGDIPEGYSVSREKKERFSLILESASTNQTSMYLCASSLGPGNTEAFFGQGTRLTVV.

There are many counts of this clonotype. V usage is TRBV4-2 and J usage is TRBJ2-1, with D perhaps TRBD2 (6 bases). The V end lost 0 bases, the J end lost 10 bases, and 10 bases lay between the germline ends. The CDR3 has 13 residues. Germline V gene lookup returns CDR1 LGHNA and CDR2 YNFKEQ. DNA for the CDR3: TGTGCCAGCAGCCAAGATCCGGGGAGGGAGCAGTTCTTC. Translating it yields CASSQDPGREQFF.

Only a few counts were recorded for this clonotype. This chain uses TRBV28 with TRBJ2-7; perhaps TRBD2 as D (7 bases). The CDR3 has 15 residues. V was clipped by 3 bases and J by 5 bases, with 17 bases between them. Per the germline V gene, CDR1 is MDHEN and CDR2 is SYDVKM. CDR3 loop: CASSFGGGSVDEQYF. The DNA of the CDR3 is TGTGCCAGCAGTTTCGGGGGCGGGAGTGTCGACGAGCAGTACTTC.

The rearrangement joins TRBV21-1 to TRBJ2-3. TRBV21-1 corresponds to a pseudogene. The CDR3 runs to 16 residues. CDR3 residues: CASGKQRLWRARSQYF. The DNA of the CDR3 is TGTGCGAGCGGCAAACAGAGGCTTTGGCGAGCCAGGTCGCAGTATTTT.

This clonotype has at least ten counts. The CDR3 loop reads CASTKDGELFF. As DNA, the CDR3 is TGTGCCAGCACCAAGGATGGGGAGCTGTTTTTT. V usage is TRBV6-5 and J usage is TRBJ2-2; D is uncertain. Germline V gene data show CDR1 as MNHEY and CDR2 as SVGAGI. CDR3 length: 11 residues. Trimming pared 7 bases from V and 8 bases from J, leaving 8 bases between.

This sequence joins TRBV29-1 and TRBJ1-4; possible D gene TRBD1, 5 bases. The CDR3 is made up of 12 amino acids. V was shortened by 5 bases and J by 8 bases, with 12 bases between the two germline ends. In germline, CDR1 is SQVTM, CDR2 ANQGSEA. The CDR3 is CSVRGLGEKLFF. The CDR3 DNA follows: TGCAGCGTTCGGGGCCTGGGGGAAAAACTGTTTTTT.

The sample holds many counts of this clonotype. CDR3 DNA sequence: TGTGCCAGCGTAAGGGACGGGAGCACTGAAGCTTTCTTT. This sequence encodes CASVRDGSTEAFF. V usage is TRBV2 and J usage is TRBJ1-1, with D maybe TRBD1 (5 bases). V lost 8 bases to trimming and J lost 4 bases, with 14 bases between them. The CDR3 is made up of 13 amino acids. Germline V CDR1 and CDR2: SNHLY, FYNNEI.

The sample holds many counts of this clonotype. At one end the junction does not follow the germline gene, possibly because of a read error. This chain links TRBV7-9 with TRBJ2-3, with 9 bases identical to TRBD2. The CDR3 contains 14 residues. Germline assignment: CDR1 SEHNR and CDR2 FQNEAQ (reference sequence). CDR3 protein: CASSVAGVRDTQYF. CDR3 DNA: TGTGCCAGCAGCGTAGCGGGAGTTCGGGATACGCAGTATTTT. Full variable domain (rest looked up from reference TRBV7-9 and TRBJ2-3): DTGVSQNPRHKITKRGQNVTFRCDPISEHNRLYWYRQTLGQGPEFLTYFQNEAQLEKSRLLSDRFSAERPKGSFSTLEIQRTEQGDSAMYLCASSVAGVRDTQYFGPGTRLTVL.